A selection of T cell receptor beta chains follows, all from one sample in a study of shared clonotypes between healthy human individuals. The assay was immunoSEQ multiplex PCR, and TCRdb's table has in-frame clones only and misses some. Of roughly 2 million clones in the sample, 85% to 95% were seen once. Sample: naive CD4+ T cells sorted from blood. The receptors come from a man between 18 and 29 years old in good health. Each CDR3 is given with its conserved first and last residue. D genes are given only for firm matches. Rows may omit the clone size; those that give it use once, few, many or a size class.

V gene,J gene,D gene,clone size,CDR3 DNA,CDR3 protein
TRBV21-1,TRBJ2-3,-,-,TGTGCCAGCAGCAAAGTGGGCCGGGAGAAGCCAGATACGCAGTATTTT,CASSKVGREKPDTQYF
TRBV7-2,TRBJ2-6,TRBD2,-,TGTGCCAGCAGGGGGCCGGGACTAGCGGGTGGCACTGGGGCCAACGTCCTGACTTTC,CASRGPGLAGGTGANVLTF
TRBV28,TRBJ2-7,-,-,TGTGCCAGCAGGCTGGACAGACGCTCCTACGAGCAGTACTTC,CASRLDRRSYEQYF
TRBV14,TRBJ2-4,-,few,TGTGCCAGCAGCCGAGGGAACCTCTTCTTAAACATTCAGTACTTC,CASSRGNLFLNIQYF
TRBV10-1,TRBJ2-7,TRBD1,-,TGCGCCAGCAGTGAGGACAGGGGTCTGTCCTACGAGCAGTACTTC,CASSEDRGLSYEQYF
TRBV21-1,TRBJ2-3,-,-,TGTGCCAGCAGCGAGAATAGCGGGAGAGCCCCAGATACGCAGTATTTT,CASSENSGRAPDTQYF
TRBV30,TRBJ1-6,TRBD1,-,TGTGCCTGGAGTAAGGGACAGGGTGATTCACCCCTCCACTTT,CAWSKGQGDSPLHF
TRBV28,TRBJ1-2,TRBD1,-,TGTGCCAGCAGTCCAGCCGGGACAGGGGGAAAAGGAGACTATGGCTACACCTTC,CASSPAGTGGKGDYGYTF
TRBV27,TRBJ2-7,TRBD2,few,TGTGCCAGCAGTGGACGGGGGGGTACCTACGAGCAGTACTTC,CASSGRGGTYEQYF
TRBV5-6,TRBJ2-4,-,-,TGTGCCAGCAGCTTCGGAAACATTCAGTACTTC,CASSFGNIQYF
TRBV18,TRBJ2-7,-,few,TGTGCCAGCTCACCAGCGGGCGTGGCCTACGAGCAGTACTTC,CASSPAGVAYEQYF
TRBV6-6,TRBJ2-7,TRBD1,-,TGTGCCAGCGGAACAGGGGGCTCCTACGAGCAGTACTTC,CASGTGGSYEQYF
TRBV5-4,TRBJ2-7,TRBD2,-,TGTGCCAGCAGCCACTTTCTGAGCGGGAGCTCTGACGAGCAGTACTTC,CASSHFLSGSSDEQYF
TRBV7-9,TRBJ2-5,-,-,TGTGCCAGCAGCTTAAGACGCTGGGAGACCCAGTACTTC,CASSLRRWETQYF
TRBV4-2,TRBJ1-2,-,-,TGTGCCAGCAGCCAAGCGAAGGCCCCATCCCTCTATGGCTACACCTTC,CASSQAKAPSLYGYTF
TRBV5-4,TRBJ1-1,TRBD1,-,TGTGCCAGCACACACATGGCCCAGGGGGCCAACACTGAAGCTTTCTTT,CASTHMAQGANTEAFF
TRBV25-1,TRBJ1-4,TRBD1,-,TGTGCCAGCAGTGACGTGGGACAGTTAGGGGAAAAACTGTTTTTT,CASSDVGQLGEKLFF
TRBV7-9,TRBJ2-5,-,-,TGTGCCAGCAGCCCCCCGGCTTGGTACCAAGAGACCCAGTACTTC,CASSPPAWYQETQYF
TRBV29-1,TRBJ2-7,-,-,TGCAGCGTTGGGGAGGGTAGGGGGATTAGCGACGAGCAGTACTTC,CSVGEGRGISDEQYF
TRBV18,TRBJ2-3,-,-,TGTGCCAGCTCACCAAATCAAGATACGCAGTATTTT,CASSPNQDTQYF
TRBV4-3,TRBJ1-3,-,-,TGCGCCAGCAGCCAAGATCACGTTGGGACTGCTGGAAACACCATATATTTT,CASSQDHVGTAGNTIYF
TRBV7-9,TRBJ1-2,-,-,TGTGCCAGCAGCTTAGGATCGTCTGATGGCTACACCTTC,CASSLGSSDGYTF
TRBV19,TRBJ2-3,TRBD1,-,TGTGCCAGTAGTACCGGGACAGAATATTTCACAGATACGCAGTATTTT,CASSTGTEYFTDTQYF
TRBV6-5,TRBJ2-6,-,-,TGTGCCAGCAGTTACTCGCTTACGTCTGGGGCCAACGTCCTGACTTTC,CASSYSLTSGANVLTF
TRBV25-1,TRBJ2-2,-,few,TGTGCCAGCAGTGGGAGGGGCACAACGATCACCGGGGAGCTGTTTTTT,CASSGRGTTITGELFF
TRBV6-1,TRBJ1-1,TRBD1,-,TGTGCCAGCAGTGAATTAGGGACAGGGTCCCCTGAAGCTTTCTTT,CASSELGTGSPEAFF
TRBV10-2,TRBJ2-3,-,-,TGCGCCAGCAGATCCACGAATACGCAGTATTTT,CASRSTNTQYF
TRBV2,TRBJ2-7,TRBD1,-,TGTGCCAGCAGTGACTTGACAACAGGGGTCGAGCAGTACTTC,CASSDLTTGVEQYF
TRBV18,TRBJ1-2,-,-,TGTGCCAGCTCACAACAGGGAGAGGAGTATGGCTACACCTTC,CASSQQGEEYGYTF
TRBV2,TRBJ2-7,-,-,TGTGCCAGCAGTGAAGCGCGGCAGGGGTATAACGAGCAGTACTTC,CASSEARQGYNEQYF
TRBV5-4,TRBJ1-3,-,once,TGTGCCAGCAGCCCGGACGCTGGAAACACCATATATTTT,CASSPDAGNTIYF
TRBV28,TRBJ2-7,TRBD2,-,TGTGCCAGCAGTTTAACGGGGGGAGGGCGACCCTACGAGCAGTACTTC,CASSLTGGGRPYEQYF
TRBV15,TRBJ2-6,-,once,TGTGCCACCAGGTTAGGCCAGGGCACCGGGGCCAACGTCCTGACTTTC,CATRLGQGTGANVLTF
TRBV30,TRBJ2-3,TRBD1,-,TGTGCCTGGAGCCTAGGGGGCGCAGATACGCAGTATTTT,CAWSLGGADTQYF
TRBV20-1,TRBJ1-1,-,-,TGCAGTGCTAGTGTCGTATTGGAGGCTTTCTTT,CSASVVLEAFF
TRBV28,TRBJ1-1,TRBD1,-,TGTGCCAGCAGTTTACTCCCCGGCAGGGGGCGGGCCGAAGCTTTCTTT,CASSLLPGRGRAEAFF
TRBV6-1,TRBJ2-1,-,-,TGTGCCAGCAGTGAACTGAGCTCCTACAATGAGCAGTTCTTC,CASSELSSYNEQFF
TRBV6-5,TRBJ2-1,TRBD2,once,TGTGCCAGCAAAGAAACTAGCGGGAGGCAGTTCTTC,CASKETSGRQFF
TRBV5-4,TRBJ2-1,TRBD2,-,TGTGCCAGCAGTTTCCTCGGGCTAGCGGGAAGATACAATGAGCAGTTCTTC,CASSFLGLAGRYNEQFF
TRBV7-9,TRBJ1-3,-,once,TGTGCCAGCAGCCCGAACAGCTCTGGAAACACCATATATTTT,CASSPNSSGNTIYF
TRBV7-9,TRBJ2-1,TRBD1,-,TGTGCCAGCAGCCCCGGGACAGGGGTCAATGAGCAGTTCTTC,CASSPGTGVNEQFF
TRBV4-1,TRBJ2-1,TRBD1,-,TGCGCCAGCAGCCCGACAGGGGGCTCCACCTACAATGAGCAGTTCTTC,CASSPTGGSTYNEQFF
TRBV10-3,TRBJ1-1,-,once,TGTGCCATCGCCGGGGGTTTAGGGTCCACTGAAGCTTTCTTT,CAIAGGLGSTEAFF
TRBV5-4,TRBJ1-6,-,few,TGTGCCAGCAGCTTGAGAAATTCACCCCTCCACTTT,CASSLRNSPLHF
TRBV6-6,TRBJ2-5,TRBD2,-,TGTGCCAGCAGCCAAGGGGCGGGGGAGGTGGAGACCCAGTACTTC,CASSQGAGEVETQYF
TRBV7-2,TRBJ2-1,TRBD1,-,TGTGCCAGCAGCTTTGGACAGGGGGCCAATGAGCAGTTCTTC,CASSFGQGANEQFF
TRBV2,TRBJ1-4,TRBD1,-,TGTGCCAGCAGTCCCCGGGACAGTGCAACTAATGAAAAACTGTTTTTT,CASSPRDSATNEKLFF